This T cell receptor (beta chain) was documented in a study of blood T cell repertoires in COVID-19. For the study at large: Samples representing acute and convalescent COVID-19 were sourced from the United States, Italy and Spain. T cells, B-cell-depleted T cells, or PBMCs provided the cDNA or gDNA that served as material.

The CDR3 covers 16 residues. Germline assignment: CDR1 MNHEY and CDR2 SMNVEV (reference sequence). The trim removed 3 bases at V and 2 bases at J, leaving 5 bases unmatched. Authors' processing steps: Counts of nucleated cells, estimated from reference gene primer amplification, were obtained. The repertoire was sequenced with immunoSEQ multiplex PCR; TCRdb's copy has only in-frame clones and lacks some. From that table come the V and J calls and clone size; the DNA was used to work out D and trimming. The table shows roughly 120,000 clones, with 80% to 90% occurring only once. The receptor's source is a human donor in a cohort sampled during active COVID-19. The sequenced material came from peripheral blood. V usage is TRBV27 and J usage is TRBJ2-1, with 9 bases that match TRBD2. In nucleotides, the CDR3 is TGTGCCAGCAGTTTGGCCGGACTAGCGCCCTACAATGAGCAGTTCTTC. Its translation is CASSLAGLAPYNEQFF.